The sequence of this T cell receptor beta chain was determined in a study of T-cell memory formation after mild COVID-19. Turning to this clonotype: Its cognate antigen is unknown.

Looked up from germline, CDR1 is DFQATT and CDR2 is SNEGSKA (reference sequence). Trimming cost V 0 bases and J 0 bases, with 15 bases left between them. This CDR3 is built from 16 residues. The authors produced TCR alpha and TCR beta cDNA libraries with sample barcodes and UMIs by 5'RACE using constant-segment primers. TCRdb analysed the 5' RACE reads with MiXCR anew, one entry per CDR3 protein. The sample contains 350,000 to 500,000 distinct CDR3 sequences, about 25% of which appear only once. Study observations and caveats: Among clones contracting day 15 to 85, CD4/CD8 was balanced, whereas later expanders leaned CD4+. That cross-reactive memory joined was suggested by some responding clones appearing in pre-infection memory. CM and EM subsets held most contracting CD4+ clones; EMRA held CD8+ ones.

The chain combines TRBV20-1 with TRBJ2-7; a weak D match, TRBD1 (6 bases). This TCR derives from an adult woman who had mild COVID-19 (a few samples of this study predate the infection). Cell type and time point are not known. Sequenced sample: PBMCs or a T cell subset sorted from them (not recorded which). The CDR3 reads CSAREVRDITSYEQYF. In DNA, the CDR3 is TGCAGTGCTAGAGAAGTTCGGGACATTACCTCCTACGAGCAGTACTTC.